This note documents a single T cell receptor beta chain sequence. Its matching antigen is unknown. The sample carries other DNA sequences with the same CDR3. This sample is part of a study of shared clonotypes between healthy human individuals. In the study overall: Researchers drew samples from two women and three men aged 18 to 49. Study-level findings and limits: Only blood was sampled; tissue repertoires likely differ.

Sequencing was performed on unsorted PBMC DNA using ten immunoSEQ deep assay plates. The repertoire was sequenced with immunoSEQ multiplex PCR; TCRdb's copy has only in-frame clones and lacks some. Among about 500,000 clones listed, roughly three quarters were seen once. Those who donated, Caucasian adults without exception, all lived in Nashville, Tennessee. Germline values: CDR1 SGHNT, CDR2 YYREEE (reference sequence). The V and J ends lost 0 bases and 8 bases respectively, with 2 bases between them. The CDR3 has 11 amino acids. The clonotype originates from a woman aged 40 to 50 in good health. Some clones in this sample may be carry-over from other donors' samples. The material sequenced was PBMCs. This sequence joins TRBV5-4 and TRBJ2-2; D gene uncertain. The CDR3 nucleotides read TGTGCCAGCAGCTTGGCTGGGGAGCTGTTTTTT. Protein product: CASSLAGELFF.